This is a list of T cell receptor beta chains from one sample in a study of blood T cells in healthy people across ages. TCRdb reprocessed the 5' RACE reads via MiXCR and lists one record per CDR3 protein. The sample has 780,000 or so distinct CDR3 sequences; 45% to 70% are singletons. Sequencing used blood. Receptors were obtained from a man aged 35 to 55 in good health. CDR3s include the opening cysteine and the closing phenylalanine or tryptophan. Fields, in order: V gene, J gene, clone size, D gene, CDR3 DNA, CDR3 protein. The D gene is left open where the match is weak. Size is stated for part of the rows, as once, few or many counts, or as a class when the clone is expanded.

v_call: TRBV7-9
j_call: TRBJ2-7
clone_size: -
d_call: TRBD1
cdr3_nt: TGTGCCAGCAGCCCGGGGACAGGACTTGAGAGTGAGCAGTACTTC
cdr3_aa: CASSPGTGLESEQYF

v_call: TRBV4-1
j_call: TRBJ1-2
clone_size: -
d_call: -
cdr3_nt: TGCGCCAGCAGCTCCGACACCTTTCGTGGCTACACCTTC
cdr3_aa: CASSSDTFRGYTF

v_call: TRBV28
j_call: TRBJ2-7
clone_size: -
d_call: -
cdr3_nt: TGTGCCAGCAGTTTAAGGGGACCCTCTTTCGAGCAGTACTTC
cdr3_aa: CASSLRGPSFEQYF

v_call: TRBV9
j_call: TRBJ2-5
clone_size: -
d_call: TRBD2
cdr3_nt: TGTGCCAGCAGCGTAGCGGCGGGAGCCCTTCAAGAGACCCAGTACTTC
cdr3_aa: CASSVAAGALQETQYF

v_call: TRBV9
j_call: TRBJ2-7
clone_size: -
d_call: TRBD2
cdr3_nt: TGTGCCAGCAGCGGATTAGGGACTAGCGGGGCGTACGAGCAGTACTTC
cdr3_aa: CASSGLGTSGAYEQYF

v_call: TRBV28
j_call: TRBJ1-4
clone_size: few
d_call: TRBD1
cdr3_nt: TGTGCCAGCATCATGGACAGGGGTAATGAAAAACTGTTTTTT
cdr3_aa: CASIMDRGNEKLFF

v_call: TRBV5-1
j_call: TRBJ2-7
clone_size: many
d_call: -
cdr3_nt: TGCGCCAGCAGCTTGGGACAGGACTACGAGCAGTACTTC
cdr3_aa: CASSLGQDYEQYF

v_call: TRBV12-3/TRBV12-4
j_call: TRBJ2-3
clone_size: -
d_call: -
cdr3_nt: TGTGCCAGCAGTCTAAATCCGGGACAAAGAACAGATGCGCAGTATTTT
cdr3_aa: CASSLNPGQRTDAQYF

v_call: TRBV9
j_call: TRBJ1-5
clone_size: -
d_call: -
cdr3_nt: TGTGCCAGCAGCGGACAGGTAGGGGGTCAGCCCCAGCATTTT
cdr3_aa: CASSGQVGGQPQHF

v_call: TRBV7-2
j_call: TRBJ2-7
clone_size: -
d_call: TRBD1
cdr3_nt: TGTGCCAGCAGCTTAGGGTGGGGACAGGGTAGTTCCTACGAGCAGTACTTC
cdr3_aa: CASSLGWGQGSSYEQYF